A single sample is the source of the 27 T cell receptor beta chains below, sequenced in a study of T cell responses to AZD1222 COVID-19 vaccine. Produced via immunoSEQ multiplex PCR; TCRdb's table is partial and in-frame only. This sample has roughly 150,000 clones, with 75% to 90% found just once. The sequencing here drew on peripheral blood, taken 28 days after the second AZD1222 dose. Receptor source: an adult who received the AZD1222 COVID-19 vaccine.

The CDR3 protein is CASSVVGGAGNTGELFF. The CDR3 DNA sequence: TGTGCCAGCAGCGTAGTTGGAGGGGCCGGGAACACCGGGGAGCTGTTTTTT. The chain couples TRBV9 to TRBJ2-2; D perhaps matches TRBD2 (6 bases). The V gene lost 0 bases and the J gene lost 1 base, with 13 bases spanning the gap. This CDR3 is built from 17 residues. The V gene's germline CDR1 is SGDLS and CDR2 YYNGEE.

This sequence joins TRBV28 and TRBJ2-3; D is possibly TRBD1 (5 bases). V was clipped by 11 bases and J by 6 bases, with 6 bases between them. The CDR3 is 9 residues long. Germline V CDR1 and CDR2: MDHEN, SYDVKM. The CDR3 sequence is CASGDTQYF. CDR3 coding DNA: TGTGCCTCAGGGGATACGCAGTATTTT.

The chain combines TRBV4-1 with TRBJ2-6, with D possibly being TRBD2 (5 bases). Trimming left V 1 base short and J 0 bases short, with 10 bases between. Per germline, CDR1 MGHRA and CDR2 YSYEKL. The CDR3 is made up of 17 amino acids. As DNA, the CDR3 is TGCGCCAGCAGCCAAGGGTACGGGAACTCTGGGGCCAACGTCCTGACTTTC. Translating it yields CASSQGYGNSGANVLTF.

The CDR3 reads CASSYRGSPYEQYF. The CDR3, as DNA: TGTGCCAGCAGTTATCGAGGGAGCCCCTACGAGCAGTACTTC. The chain recombines TRBV6-6 with TRBJ2-7, with a tentative D call TRBD2 (5 bases). Germline assignment: CDR1 MNHNY and CDR2 SVGAGI (reference sequence). This CDR3 comprises 14 residues. V was cut by 3 bases and J by 2 bases, with 11 bases left in between.

The genes are TRBV19 and TRBJ1-1; weak D call: TRBD1 (5 bases). The length of the CDR3 is 11 residues. V dropped 5 bases and J dropped 5 bases, with 6 bases sitting between them. The germline CDR1 and CDR2 sequences are LNHDA and SQIVND (reference sequence). For the CDR3, the DNA is TGTGCCAGTAGTCAGGGAACTGAAGCTTTCTTT. As protein: CASSQGTEAFF.

The rearrangement uses TRBV7-3 and TRBJ2-1, with TRBD1 identical over 8 bases. The CDR3 totals 19 residues. Germline CDR1 is SGHTA and CDR2 is FQGTGA. V lost 1 base, J lost 4 bases, and 15 bases stayed unmatched. CDR3 amino acids: CASSLRGPAGTGVYNEQFF. The DNA of the CDR3 is TGTGCCAGCAGCTTAAGGGGTCCGGCCGGGACAGGAGTTTACAATGAGCAGTTCTTC.

This chain links TRBV5-1 with TRBJ1-1, with D perhaps matching TRBD1 (5 bases). The CDR3 has 13 amino acids. In germline, CDR1 is SGHRS, CDR2 YFSETQ. V was shortened by 4 bases and J by 8 bases, with 15 bases between the two germline ends. CDR3 DNA: TGCGCCAGCAGCCAAATCGGGGCGGGGGAAGCTTTCTTT. Translating gives CASSQIGAGEAFF. The full variable domain, completed using reference TRBV5-1 and TRBJ1-1, is KAGVTQTPRYLIKTRGQQVTLSCSPISGHRSVSWYQQTPGQGLQFLFEYFSETQRNKGNFPGRFSGRQFSNSRSEMNVSTLELGDSALYLCASSQIGAGEAFFGQGTRLTVV.

V is TRBV24-1 and J is TRBJ1-3; D gene ambiguous. The V gene's germline CDR1 is KGHDR and CDR2 SFDVKD. Trimming removed 3 bases from V and 5 bases from J, with 1 base in between. This CDR3 comprises 11 residues. The CDR3: CATSDRNTIYF. The CDR3 coding sequence is TGTGCCACCAGTGATCGAAACACCATATATTTT.

The chain uses TRBV10-3 and TRBJ2-1; D perhaps matches TRBD2 (5 bases). Trimming pared 6 bases from V and 6 bases from J, leaving 18 bases between. The CDR3 length is 15 residues. The germline V gene encodes CDR1 ENHRY and CDR2 SYGVKD. In DNA, the CDR3 is TGTGCCATCAGAATCGCGACCGGACTTGGCAATGAGCAGTTCTTC. Protein product: CAIRIATGLGNEQFF.

This chain connects TRBV27 to TRBJ2-2; 11 bases are shared with TRBD2. V trimming: 5 bases; J trimming: 5 bases; junction bases outside the gene matches: 13. CDR1 and CDR2 from the germline V gene are MNHEY and SMNVEV (reference sequence). This CDR3 contains 18 residues. The CDR3 loop is CASSPNGGSGRATGELFF. The CDR3 DNA reads TGTGCCAGCAGTCCTAATGGGGGTAGCGGGAGGGCGACCGGGGAGCTGTTTTTT.

The rearrangement joins TRBV29-1 to TRBJ2-5; a weak D match, TRBD1 (5 bases). The V gene's germline CDR1 is SQVTM and CDR2 ANQGSEA. Trimming shortened V by 2 bases and J by 0 bases, and 7 bases separated the two germline ends. The CDR3 is made up of 13 amino acids. The CDR3 DNA is TGCAGCGTTGAACGACAGAACCAAGAGACCCAGTACTTC. As protein: CSVERQNQETQYF.

The chain uses TRBV20-1 and TRBJ2-2; 9 nucleotides agree with TRBD2. Germline V gives CDR1 DFQATT, CDR2 SNEGSKA (reference sequence). The trim removed 3 bases at V and 3 bases at J, leaving 11 bases unmatched. The CDR3 has 17 residues. CDR3 sequence: CSASRLADPSDTGELFF. CDR3 bases: TGCAGTGCTAGTCGACTAGCGGACCCCTCGGACACCGGGGAGCTGTTTTTT.

This clone was seen a handful of times. CDR3 coding DNA: TGCGCCAGCAGCTTGGGGCAATGGAACTATGGCTACACCTTC. Protein sequence: CASSLGQWNYGYTF. The chain combines TRBV5-1 with TRBJ1-2; no definite D call. V shed 0 bases and J shed 2 bases, with 8 bases lying between them. Per the germline V gene, CDR1 is SGHRS and CDR2 is YFSETQ. This CDR3 is 14 amino acids long.

A single count supports this clone. The CDR3 sequence is CASSLYLAANEKLFF. The CDR3 nucleotides are TGTGCCAGCAGCTTATATTTGGCCGCAAATGAAAAACTGTTTTTT. The chain combines TRBV7-9 with TRBJ1-4; no definite D call. Germline CDR1 is SEHNR and CDR2 is FQNEAQ (reference sequence). Trimming stripped 2 bases from V and 5 bases from J, with 12 bases between. The CDR3 extends over 15 amino acids.

This clone was seen only once. The gene calls are TRBV20-1 and TRBJ2-7; 10 nucleotides match TRBD2. Germline CDR1 DFQATT, CDR2 SNEGSKA (reference sequence). The CDR3 contains 16 residues. V shed 3 bases and J 0 bases; nucleotides not matched to a gene: 8. CDR3: CSASEILAGNSYEQYF. CDR3 in DNA: TGCAGTGCTAGTGAAATACTAGCGGGGAACTCCTACGAGCAGTACTTC.

Concerning this clone: A junction boundary mismatches the germline segment, possibly from a read error. This chain uses TRBV6-6 with TRBJ1-2, with 7 bases identical to TRBD1. The CDR3 is 12 amino acids. The V gene's germline CDR1 is MNHNY and CDR2 SVGAGI (reference sequence). CDR3 DNA: TGTGCCAGCAGTTACTCCTTGGACAGGTCGTTCTTC. Translated, it gives CASSYSLDRSFF.

The genes are TRBV4-1 and TRBJ2-3; TRBD2 might be the D (6 bases). The CDR3 consists of 12 residues. Trimming took 6 bases from V and 9 from J, leaving 13 bases between them. Per the germline V gene, CDR1 is MGHRA and CDR2 is YSYEKL. The CDR3 loop reads CASRTGVGTQYF. CDR3 DNA: TGCGCCAGCAGGACGGGAGTGGGCACGCAGTATTTT.

The rearrangement joins TRBV6-6 to TRBJ2-3; the match to TRBD2 covers 7 bases. Unmatched junction bases numbered 7, after V lost 0 bases and J lost 4 bases. CDR1 and CDR2 from the germline V gene are MNHNY and SVGAGI (reference sequence). CDR3 length: 16 amino acids. CDR3 in DNA: TGTGCCAGCAGTTACTCAGGGCTAGCGGTCCCAGATACGCAGTATTTT. This encodes CASSYSGLAVPDTQYF.

This sequence joins TRBV28 and TRBJ2-7; 7 bases fit TRBD1. This CDR3 region has 15 residues. Germline V gene sequence: CDR1 MDHEN, CDR2 SYDVKM. V lost 4 bases, J lost 0 bases, and 6 bases stayed unmatched. The CDR3: CASSWDSTTSYEQYF. CDR3 bases: TGTGCCAGCAGTTGGGACAGTACTACCTCCTACGAGCAGTACTTC.

This chain connects TRBV10-3 to TRBJ1-2; 9 bases align to TRBD1. The CDR3 extends over 14 amino acids. CDR1 is ENHRY, CDR2 SYGVKD, per germline. Trimming took 0 bases from V and 6 from J; bases not matched to a gene: 2. The CDR3 nucleotides read TGTGCCATCAGTGAGTCATGGACAGGGGATGGCTACACCTTC. Translated, it gives CAISESWTGDGYTF.

The chain has TRBV27 and TRBJ2-5; 12 bases agree with TRBD2. Germline trimming cut 6 bases from V and 5 bases from J; bases unmatched to any gene: 7. CDR1 and CDR2 from the germline V gene are MNHEY and SMNVEV (reference sequence). There are 15 residues in the CDR3. The CDR3 nucleotides read TGTGCCAGCAGCCTAGCGGGAGGGCCCGGGGAGACCCAGTACTTC. It specifies CASSLAGGPGETQYF.

CDR3 nucleotide sequence: TGCGCCAGCAGCCGCCTTGGGAGTAGCGGGTCCGGGGAGCTGTTTTTT. Residues: CASSRLGSSGSGELFF. The J gene is TRBJ2-2, the V gene TRBV5-1, with 7 positions matching TRBD2. The V and J ends lost 4 bases and 6 bases, in that order; junction bases with no gene match: 12. The germline gives CDR1 SGHRS, CDR2 YFSETQ. The CDR3 loop spans 16 amino acids.

This chain uses TRBV7-2 with TRBJ2-7, with D maybe TRBD1 (6 bases). CDR1 and CDR2 (germline): SGHTA, FQGNSA. Trimming stripped 2 bases from V and 0 bases from J, with 8 bases between. This CDR3 has 14 residues. As DNA, the CDR3 is TGTGCCAGCAGCTTAAGGACAGTCTCCTACGAGCAGTACTTC. As protein: CASSLRTVSYEQYF.

The chain employs TRBV5-1 and TRBJ1-1; D ambiguous. V shed 0 bases and J shed 1 base, with 13 bases lying between them. The CDR3 runs to 16 residues. Germline CDR1 SGHRS, CDR2 YFSETQ. The CDR3 nucleotides are TGCGCCAGCAGCTTGGTACAAGGACCAGGGAACACTGAAGCTTTCTTT. Its protein product is CASSLVQGPGNTEAFF.

J is TRBJ1-2 and V is TRBV28; TRBD1 matches 7 bases. CDR1 is MDHEN and CDR2 is SYDVKM in the germline V gene. This CDR3 region has 14 residues. The V segment lost 6 bases and the J segment 8 bases; nucleotides outside the gene matches: 12. The CDR3: CASRRGQAGNGYTF. DNA of the CDR3: TGTGCCAGCAGACGAGGACAGGCGGGGAACGGCTACACCTTC.

The J gene is TRBJ1-1, the V gene TRBV28, with D possibly matching TRBD1 (5 bases). The CDR3 spans 13 residues. Deletions cut 5 bases from V and 6 bases from J, with 13 bases between. Germline values: CDR1 MDHEN, CDR2 SYDVKM. The CDR3 nucleotides are TGTGCCAGCAGTCCATACAGGCCCCCTGAAGCTTTCTTT. It codes for CASSPYRPPEAFF.

This clone was seen a handful of times. This sequence joins TRBV28 and TRBJ1-6; 7 nucleotides line up with TRBD1. V lost 4 bases, J lost 8 bases, and 8 bases stayed unmatched. Germline CDR1 is MDHEN and CDR2 is SYDVKM. This CDR3 spans 15 amino acids. The CDR3 loop is CASSSMDRLDSPLHF. As DNA, the CDR3 is TGTGCCAGCAGTTCCATGGACAGGTTGGATTCACCCCTCCACTTT.